Below are 28 T cell receptor beta chains sequenced from a single sample in a study of regulatory T cells in long-lasting Graves disease. The time point: newly diagnosed GD, antithyroid drugs for less than 3 months. Extracted PBMC RNA gave rise to the TCR library. TCR beta libraries were built with iRepertoire HTBI primers and Arm-PCR of CDR3 regions. Each CDR3 protein gets one entry after TCRdb re-called the multiplex PCR reads with MiXCR. The table shows 400,000 to 500,000 distinct CDR3 sequences, with about 15% occurring only once. The data were also submitted as part of a second study, on T cells in Graves' hyperthyroidism and ophthalmopathy.

Material: peripheral blood mononuclear cells (PBMCs), obtained at new diagnosis, from a patient treated with antithyroid drugs. The receptors were sampled from a woman in her late teens or twenties with Graves disease.

CDR3 sequence reads: CAISGSVAGGTGELFF. For the CDR3, the DNA is TGTGCCATCAGTGGTTCGGTAGCGGGAGGAACCGGGGAGCTGTTTTTT. The chain links TRBV10-3 to TRBJ2-2, with 10 bases fitting TRBD2. The CDR3 covers 16 residues. J gave up 5 bases and V 4 bases, and 7 bases lay outside the gene matches. CDR1 and CDR2 (germline): ENHRY, SYGVKD.

This clonotype was seen ten or more times. CDR3 residues: CASSGTAALWSPQHF. For the CDR3, the DNA is TGTGCCAGCAGTGGAACCGCTGCCCTATGGTCGCCCCAGCATTTT. V gene TRBV3-1 combines with J gene TRBJ1-5; D gene uncertain. CDR3 size: 15 residues. V was clipped by 6 bases and J by 9 bases, with 21 bases between them. CDR1 and CDR2 from the germline V gene are LGHDT and YNNKEL (reference sequence). The variable domain in full, with the rest retrieved from reference TRBV3-1 and TRBJ1-5, is DTAVSQTPKYLVTQMGNDKSIKCEQNLGHDTMYWYKQDSKKFLKIMFSYNNKELIINETVPNRFSPKSPDKAHLNLHINSLELGDSAVYFCASSGTAALWSPQHFGDGTRLSIL.

This chain joins TRBV7-8 and TRBJ1-3; D not resolved. Trimming removed 5 bases from V and 8 bases from J, with 16 bases in between. The CDR3 consists of 14 residues. CDR1 SGHVS and CDR2 FQNEAQ come from the germline V gene. This chain's CDR3 is CASSPGEVGDTIYF. The CDR3 DNA sequence: TGTGCCAGCAGCCCTGGGGAGGTGGGAGACACCATATATTTT.

There are many counts of this clonotype. The V and J genes are TRBV30 and TRBJ2-2; tentatively, D is TRBD1 (6 bases). The CDR3 sequence is 15 residues long. The ends were cut back, 3 bases at V and 4 bases at J, with 15 bases in the middle. Germline V gene data show CDR1 as GTSNPN and CDR2 as SVGIG (reference sequence). The CDR3 DNA follows: TGTGCCTGGAGAACATGGGACACAAGCACCGGGGAGCTGTTTTTT. Amino acid sequence: CAWRTWDTSTGELFF.

V gene TRBV5-1 combines with J gene TRBJ1-1; the D is unclear. With 2 bases removed from V and 3 bases from J, the gap between germline ends came to 14 bases. CDR1 and CDR2 (germline): SGHRS, YFSETQ. The CDR3 length is 15 residues. The CDR3 spells CASSLEAPGDTEAFF. In DNA, the CDR3 is TGCGCCAGCAGCTTAGAGGCTCCTGGGGACACTGAAGCTTTCTTT.

As for this clonotype: A far larger clone is one nucleotide away, so this likely arose from a read error. The chain couples TRBV6-4 to TRBJ2-5; 11 bases align to TRBD2. This CDR3 has 17 residues. Germline V lookup: CDR1 MRHNA, CDR2 SNTAGT. CDR3 residues: CVSSLERSLAGEETQYF. The CDR3 DNA follows: TGTGTCAGCAGCTTAGAACGCTCACTAGCGGGAGAAGAGACCCAGTACTTC.

In its sample, this clonotype was seen a few times. The chain employs TRBV9 and TRBJ1-6, with D uncertain. Trimming left V 0 bases short and J 8 bases short, with 9 bases between. CDR3 length: 14 residues. Germline-derived CDR1 and CDR2 are SGDLS and YYNGEE. The CDR3 DNA sequence: TGTGCCAGCAGCGTAGACAGTGGGTATTCACCCCTCCACTTT. Amino acids: CASSVDSGYSPLHF.

V gene TRBV6-4 combines with J gene TRBJ1-5; perhaps TRBD1 as D (5 bases). V was pared by 3 bases and J by 3 bases, with 12 bases between. Germline values: CDR1 MRHNA, CDR2 SNTAGT. CDR3 length equals 15 residues. Written as DNA, the CDR3 is TGTGCCAGCAGTGAGACAGACGGGCACAATCAGCCCCAGCATTTT. Its protein product is CASSETDGHNQPQHF.

This clonotype has just a few counts. The rearrangement uses TRBV2 and TRBJ2-1, with D possibly TRBD2 on 6 matching bases. CDR3 length: 14 residues. V was cut by 0 bases and J by 7 bases, with 10 bases left in between. Germline CDR1 and CDR2: SNHLY and FYNNEI. The chain's CDR3 is CASSEARDINEQFF. CDR3 bases: TGTGCCAGCAGTGAAGCGCGGGATATTAATGAGCAGTTCTTC.

This clonotype came up a few times. The rearrangement uses TRBV28 and TRBJ2-3; D is perhaps TRBD2 (6 bases). V was trimmed by 5 bases and J by 0 bases, leaving 12 bases between them. From germline, CDR1 is MDHEN and CDR2 SYDVKM. This CDR3 spans 15 amino acids. CDR3 residues: CASSPRDFSTDTQYF. As DNA, the CDR3 is TGTGCCAGCAGTCCGCGGGACTTTAGCACAGATACGCAGTATTTT.

V gene TRBV10-3 combines with J gene TRBJ2-7; weak D call: TRBD1 (6 bases). V was clipped by 2 bases and J by 12 bases, with 11 bases between them. CDR1 is ENHRY, CDR2 SYGVKD, per germline. The CDR3 has 11 amino acids. The CDR3 spells CAISEGGALYF. The CDR3 DNA follows: TGTGCCATCAGTGAGGGGGGCGCCCTGTACTTC.

This clonotype was observed many times. The CDR3 reads CSARGYAYNEQFF. The CDR3 DNA sequence: TGCAGTGCTAGAGGGTACGCGTACAATGAGCAGTTCTTC. The rearrangement joins TRBV20-1 to TRBJ2-1; D is ambiguous. V lost 1 base, J lost 4 bases, and 8 bases lay in between. The CDR3 is 13 residues long. In germline, CDR1 is DFQATT, CDR2 SNEGSKA (reference sequence).

The table lists this clonotype with a few counts. The V and J genes are TRBV19 and TRBJ2-1; TRBD2 aligns across 13 bases. The CDR3 runs 19 residues. Looked up from germline, CDR1 is LNHDA and CDR2 is SQIVND (reference sequence). The V gene end was trimmed by 3 bases and the J gene end by 3 bases; junction bases not matched to a gene: 11. CDR3 loop: CASSIGLAGVNRYYNEQFF. In DNA form, the CDR3 reads TGTGCCAGTAGTATCGGACTAGCGGGAGTAAATCGCTACTACAATGAGCAGTTCTTC. Full variable domain (remainder filled in from reference TRBV19 and TRBJ2-1): DGGITQSPKYLFRKEGQNVTLSCEQNLNHDAMYWYRQDPGQGLRLIYYSQIVNDFQKGDIAEGYSVSREKKESFPLTVTSAQKNPTAFYLCASSIGLAGVNRYYNEQFFGPGTRLTVL.

The sample holds many counts of this clonotype. This chain joins TRBV5-6 and TRBJ1-2; the D gene is possibly TRBD1 (5 bases). CDR1 is SGHDT and CDR2 is YYEEEE in the germline V gene. CDR3 length: 12 residues. Deletions cut 6 bases from V and 3 bases from J, with 9 bases between. CDR3 in amino acids: CASNAQDYGYTF. The CDR3, as DNA: TGTGCCAGCAACGCACAGGACTATGGCTACACCTTC.

In this sample, this clonotype turned up a few times. The chain couples TRBV2 to TRBJ1-6; 7 positions agree with TRBD1. Germline V gene sequence: CDR1 SNHLY, CDR2 FYNNEI. The V and J ends lost 3 bases and 7 bases, in that order; junction bases with no gene match: 6. This CDR3 is 15 amino acids long. CDR3 DNA sequence: TGTGCCAGCAGTGAGGAGGGGGCTTGGAATTCACCCCTCCACTTT. This codes for CASSEEGAWNSPLHF.

This clonotype was seen repeatedly, ten times or more. The chain is built from TRBV30 and TRBJ1-1; D not certain. Germline CDR1 reads GTSNPN; CDR2 reads SVGIG (reference sequence). This CDR3 is 14 amino acids long. With 1 base removed from V and 1 base from J, the gap between germline ends came to 10 bases. This chain's CDR3 is CAWSAHDPNTEAFF. The CDR3 DNA follows: TGTGCCTGGAGTGCCCACGACCCGAACACTGAAGCTTTCTTT.

Concerning this clonotype: The junction differs from germline at one of its ends, possibly a read error. The CDR3 loop reads CASSPTDREVTDAFF. The CDR3 bases are TGTGCCAGCTCACCAACGGACAGGGAAGTAACTGATGCTTTCTTT. This chain connects TRBV18 to TRBJ1-1; TRBD1 matches at 8 bases. Germline V CDR1 and CDR2: KGHSH, LQKENI. The CDR3 consists of 15 residues. Using reference TRBV18 and TRBJ1-1 for the parts outside the CDR3, the full variable domain is NAGVMQNPRHLVRRRGQEARLRCSPMKGHSHVYWYRQLPEEGLKFMVYLQKENIIDESGMPKERFSAEFPKEGPSILRIQQVVRGDSAAYFCASSPTDREVTDAFFGQGTRLTVV.

With regard to this clonotype: With a much larger clone just one base away, this may be a read error. Since the CDR3 does not end with the conserved phenylalanine or tryptophan, this likely comes from a read error. The DNA of the CDR3 is TGTGCCAGCCACCCACAGGGTAGCTATGGCTACACCCTC. It is translated as CASHPQGSYGYTL. The chain joins TRBV18 to TRBJ1-2; TRBD1 might be the D (6 bases). Germline CDR1 KGHSH, CDR2 LQKENI. The CDR3 sequence is 13 residues long. The V end was cut by 8 bases, the J end by 4 bases, with 14 bases between.

Of note for this clonotype: Possible read error: a much larger clone is one base away. V and J are TRBV11-3 and TRBJ2-7, with 7 bases that match TRBD2. Germline CDR1 is SGHNT and CDR2 is YENEEA. The CDR3 totals 12 residues. The CDR3 DNA reads as TGTGCCAGCAGCTGGACTAGTTACGAGCAGCACTTC. It encodes CASSWTSYEQHF.

This clonotype was recorded at least ten times. The V and J genes are TRBV7-8 and TRBJ2-5; 8 bases are shared with TRBD2. There are 14 residues in the CDR3. Germline lookup yields CDR1 SGHVS and CDR2 FQNEAQ. Losses at the gene ends were 4 bases for V and 5 bases for J; bases not matched to a gene: 6. DNA of the CDR3: TGTGCCAGCAGCTCTGGACTAGCTCTGGAGACCCAGTACTTC. Its protein product is CASSSGLALETQYF.

On this clonotype itself: One base separates it from a far larger clone, so it is likely a read error. The rearrangement joins TRBV28 to TRBJ2-1; 7 nucleotides agree with TRBD2. Germline V gene data show CDR1 as MDHEN and CDR2 as SYDVKM. The CDR3 has 14 residues. Trimming removed 3 bases from V and 10 bases from J; junction bases left unmatched: 9. CDR3 protein: CASSFGGSLYEQFF. As DNA, the CDR3 is TGTGCCAGCAGTTTCGGCGGGAGTCTCTACGAGCAGTTCTTC. The complete variable domain, with remaining parts taken from reference TRBV28 and TRBJ2-1, reads DVKVTQSSRYLVKRTGEKVFLECVQDMDHENMFWYRQDPGLGLRLIYFSYDVKMKEKGDIPEGYSVSREKKERFSLILESASTNQTSMYLCASSFGGSLYEQFFGPGTRLTVL.

This clonotype has more than one count but fewer than ten. V is TRBV6-1 and J is TRBJ1-2; D is unclear. This CDR3 has 15 residues. Germline-derived CDR1 and CDR2 are MNHNS and SASEGT. V was trimmed by 7 bases and J by 4 bases, leaving 19 bases between them. The CDR3 sequence: CASIGGAGPSYGYTF. CDR3 bases: TGTGCCAGCATAGGTGGCGCAGGTCCGAGCTATGGCTACACCTTC.

In its sample, this clonotype was seen many times. V gene TRBV7-2 combines with J gene TRBJ2-7, with TRBD2 identical over 9 bases. The CDR3 extends over 17 amino acids. Germline-derived CDR1 and CDR2 are SGHTA and FQGNSA. The ends lost 1 base at V and 3 bases at J; junction bases unmatched: 10. CDR3 nucleotides: TGTGCCAGCAGCTTAGGAGGTTTGCGGGAGGGTTTCTACGAGCAGTACTTC. Translation gives CASSLGGLREGFYEQYF.

This clonotype appeared many times. The gene calls are TRBV24-1 and TRBJ2-1, with D perhaps TRBD2 (6 bases). Germline V lookup: CDR1 KGHDR, CDR2 SFDVKD. V was cut by 2 bases and J by 0 bases, with 10 bases left in between. The CDR3 runs 16 residues. The CDR3 is CATSDWSGSSYNEQFF. The CDR3 bases are TGTGCCACCAGTGATTGGAGCGGGTCCTCCTACAATGAGCAGTTCTTC.

In its sample, this clonotype was seen many times. CDR3 sequence (DNA): TGTGCCAGCAGTTTGTGGCAGGTTGGCCAGCCCCAGCATTTT. This codes for CASSLWQVGQPQHF. The chain has TRBV12-3 or TRBV12-4 and TRBJ1-5; D ambiguous. The CDR3 runs to 14 residues. Trimming removed 3 bases from V and 7 bases from J, with 13 bases in between.

This clonotype was observed many times. V usage is TRBV7-3 and J usage is TRBJ2-3; possible D gene TRBD1, 6 bases. Trimming pared 0 bases from V and 1 base from J, leaving 14 bases between. The CDR3 length is 17 residues. Germline V gives CDR1 SGHTA, CDR2 FQGTGA. This CDR3 reads CASSLTLGGRGTDTQYF. CDR3 coding DNA: TGTGCCAGCAGCTTAACGCTAGGGGGTAGAGGCACAGATACGCAGTATTTT.

J is TRBJ2-1 and V is TRBV5-1; TRBD1 might be the D (6 bases). This CDR3 region has 14 residues. CDR1 SGHRS and CDR2 YFSETQ come from the germline V gene. Trimming stripped 2 bases from V and 1 base from J, with 7 bases between. For the CDR3, the DNA is TGCGCCAGCAGCTTTGGACAGTCCTACAATGAGCAGTTCTTC. Residues: CASSFGQSYNEQFF.

This clonotype is termed medium-sized. The rearrangement joins TRBV30 to TRBJ2-2; 8 bases match TRBD1. The CDR3 runs 12 residues. Germline CDR1 GTSNPN, CDR2 SVGIG (reference sequence). Trimming removed 3 bases from V and 10 bases from J; junction bases left unmatched: 4. The CDR3 nucleotides are TGTGCCTGGAGGACAGGGGCGGCGGAGCTGTTTTTT. It encodes CAWRTGAAELFF.